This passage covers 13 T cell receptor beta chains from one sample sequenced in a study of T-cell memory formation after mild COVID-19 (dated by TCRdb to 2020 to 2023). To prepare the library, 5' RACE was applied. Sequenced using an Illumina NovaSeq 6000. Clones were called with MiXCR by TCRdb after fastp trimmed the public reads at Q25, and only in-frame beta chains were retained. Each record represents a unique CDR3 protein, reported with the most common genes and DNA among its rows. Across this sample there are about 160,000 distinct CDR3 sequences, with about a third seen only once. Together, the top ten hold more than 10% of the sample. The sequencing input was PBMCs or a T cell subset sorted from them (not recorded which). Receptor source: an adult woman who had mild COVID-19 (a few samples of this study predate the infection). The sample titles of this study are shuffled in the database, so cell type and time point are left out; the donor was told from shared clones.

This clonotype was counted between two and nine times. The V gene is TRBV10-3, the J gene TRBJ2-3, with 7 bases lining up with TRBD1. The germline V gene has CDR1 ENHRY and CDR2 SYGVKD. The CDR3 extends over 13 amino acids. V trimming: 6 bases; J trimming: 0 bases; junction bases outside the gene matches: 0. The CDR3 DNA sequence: TGTGCCATCAGGACAGGGAGCACAGATACGCAGTATTTT. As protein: CAIRTGSTDTQYF.

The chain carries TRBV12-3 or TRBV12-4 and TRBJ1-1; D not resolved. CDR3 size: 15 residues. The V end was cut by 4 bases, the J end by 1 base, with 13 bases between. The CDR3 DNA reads TGTGCCAGCAGTTCCTTTTATACCAGGAACACTGAAGCTTTCTTT. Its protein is CASSSFYTRNTEAFF.

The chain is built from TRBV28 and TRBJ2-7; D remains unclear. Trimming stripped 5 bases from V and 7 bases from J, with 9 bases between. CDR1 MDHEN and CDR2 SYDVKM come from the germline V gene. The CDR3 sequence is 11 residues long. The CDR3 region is CASSTHKEQYF. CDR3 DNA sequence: TGTGCCAGCAGTACACACAAGGAGCAGTACTTC.

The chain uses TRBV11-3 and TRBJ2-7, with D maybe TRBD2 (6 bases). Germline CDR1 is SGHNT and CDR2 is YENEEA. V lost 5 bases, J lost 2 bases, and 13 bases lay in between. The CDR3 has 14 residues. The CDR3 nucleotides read TGTGCCAGCAGCCCCGCGCGGGGCGCCTACGAGCAGTACTTC. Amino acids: CASSPARGAYEQYF.

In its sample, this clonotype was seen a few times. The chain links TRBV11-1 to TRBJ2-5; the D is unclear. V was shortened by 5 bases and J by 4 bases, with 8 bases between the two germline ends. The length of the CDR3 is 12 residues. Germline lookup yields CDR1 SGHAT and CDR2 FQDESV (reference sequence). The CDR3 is CASSPRVETQYF. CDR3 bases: TGTGCCAGCAGCCCCCGCGTAGAGACCCAGTACTTC.

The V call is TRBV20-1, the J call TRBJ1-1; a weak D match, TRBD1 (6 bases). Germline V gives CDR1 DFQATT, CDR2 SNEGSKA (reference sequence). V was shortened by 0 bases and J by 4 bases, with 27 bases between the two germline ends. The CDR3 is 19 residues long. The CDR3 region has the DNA TGCAGTGCTAGAGATCCATATCCCTTCGTGTCTCCACAGGGCACTGAAGCTTTCTTT. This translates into CSARDPYPFVSPQGTEAFF.

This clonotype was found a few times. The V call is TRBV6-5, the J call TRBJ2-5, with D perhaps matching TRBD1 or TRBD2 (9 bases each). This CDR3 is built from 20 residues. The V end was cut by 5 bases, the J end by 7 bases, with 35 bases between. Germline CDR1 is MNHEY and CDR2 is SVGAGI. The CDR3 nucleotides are TGTGCCAGCAGTCCACCGGGACAGGGAGTTCTAGCGGGACCAGTCGGGACCCAGTACTTC. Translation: CASSPPGQGVLAGPVGTQYF.

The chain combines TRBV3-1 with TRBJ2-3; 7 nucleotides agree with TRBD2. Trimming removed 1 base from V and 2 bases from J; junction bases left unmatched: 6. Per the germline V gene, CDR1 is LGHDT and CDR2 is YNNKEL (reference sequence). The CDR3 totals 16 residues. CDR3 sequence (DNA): TGTGCCAGCAGCCAAGGGGAGGGGCGGGTCACAGATACGCAGTATTTT. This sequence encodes CASSQGEGRVTDTQYF.

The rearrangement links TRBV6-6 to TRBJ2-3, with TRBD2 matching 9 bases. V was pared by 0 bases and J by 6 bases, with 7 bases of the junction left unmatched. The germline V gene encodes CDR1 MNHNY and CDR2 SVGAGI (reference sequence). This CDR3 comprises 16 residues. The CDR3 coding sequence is TGTGCCAGCAGTTACTCGATCGCGGGGGGGCCGGATACGCAGTATTTT. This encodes CASSYSIAGGPDTQYF.

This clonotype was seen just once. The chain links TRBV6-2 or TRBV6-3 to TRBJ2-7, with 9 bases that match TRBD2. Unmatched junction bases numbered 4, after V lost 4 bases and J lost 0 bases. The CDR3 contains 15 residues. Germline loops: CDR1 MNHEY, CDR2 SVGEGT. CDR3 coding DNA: TGTGCCAGCAGTTCGACTAGCGGACTCTCCTACGAGCAGTACTTC. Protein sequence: CASSSTSGLSYEQYF.

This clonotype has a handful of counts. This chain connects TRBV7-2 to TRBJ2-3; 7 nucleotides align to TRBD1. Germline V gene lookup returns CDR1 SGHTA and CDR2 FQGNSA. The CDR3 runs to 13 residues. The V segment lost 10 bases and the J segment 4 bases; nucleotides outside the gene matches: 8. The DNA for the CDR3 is TGTGCCAAGACAGGGTTGGCCGCAGATACGCAGTATTTT. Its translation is CAKTGLAADTQYF.

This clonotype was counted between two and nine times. CDR3 residues: CASSPSPPGLLGYEQYF. The CDR3 DNA follows: TGTGCCAGCAGCCCAAGTCCTCCGGGACTATTAGGGTACGAGCAGTACTTC. The genes are TRBV7-6 and TRBJ2-7; 7 positions match TRBD2. The length of the CDR3 is 17 residues. V trimming: 5 bases; J trimming: 4 bases; junction bases outside the gene matches: 17. The V gene's germline CDR1 is SGHVS and CDR2 FNYEAQ.

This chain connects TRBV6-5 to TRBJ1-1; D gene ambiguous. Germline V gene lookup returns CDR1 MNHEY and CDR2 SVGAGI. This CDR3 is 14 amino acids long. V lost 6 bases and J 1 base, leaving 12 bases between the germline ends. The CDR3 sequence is CASSQVRGNTEAFF. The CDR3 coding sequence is TGTGCCAGCAGCCAGGTCCGAGGGAACACTGAAGCTTTCTTT.